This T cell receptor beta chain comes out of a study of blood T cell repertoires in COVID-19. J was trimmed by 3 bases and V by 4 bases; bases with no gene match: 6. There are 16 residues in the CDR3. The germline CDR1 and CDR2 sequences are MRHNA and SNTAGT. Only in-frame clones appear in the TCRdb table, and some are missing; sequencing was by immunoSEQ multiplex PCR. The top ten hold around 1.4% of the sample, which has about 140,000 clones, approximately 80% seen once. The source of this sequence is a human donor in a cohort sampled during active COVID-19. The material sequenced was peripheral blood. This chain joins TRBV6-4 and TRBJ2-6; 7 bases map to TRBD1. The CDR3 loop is CASSAEGALGANVLTF. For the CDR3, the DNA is TGTGCCAGCAGTGCTGAGGGGGCGCTTGGGGCCAACGTCCTGACTTTC.